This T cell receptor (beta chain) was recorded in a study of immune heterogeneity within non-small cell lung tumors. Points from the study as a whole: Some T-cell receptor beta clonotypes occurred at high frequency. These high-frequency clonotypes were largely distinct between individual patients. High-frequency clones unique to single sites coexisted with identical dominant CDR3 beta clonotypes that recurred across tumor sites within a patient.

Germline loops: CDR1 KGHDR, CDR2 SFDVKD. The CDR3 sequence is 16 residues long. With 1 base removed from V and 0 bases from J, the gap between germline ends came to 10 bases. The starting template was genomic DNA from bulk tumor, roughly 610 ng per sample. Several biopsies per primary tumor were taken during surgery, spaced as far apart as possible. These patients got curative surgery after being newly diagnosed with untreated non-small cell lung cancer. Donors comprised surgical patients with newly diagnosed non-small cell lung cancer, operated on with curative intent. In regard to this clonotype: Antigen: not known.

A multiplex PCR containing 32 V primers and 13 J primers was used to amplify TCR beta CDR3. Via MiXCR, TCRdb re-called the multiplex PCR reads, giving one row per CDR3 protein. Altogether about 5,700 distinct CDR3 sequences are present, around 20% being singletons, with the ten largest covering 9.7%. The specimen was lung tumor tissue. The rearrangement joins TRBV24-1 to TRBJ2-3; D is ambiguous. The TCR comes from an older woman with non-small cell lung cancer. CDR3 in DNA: TGTGCCACCAGTGATTTTAAGGTTTCGAGCACAGATACGCAGTATTTT. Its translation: CATSDFKVSSTDTQYF.